This record covers a single TCR beta chain. Its antigen is unidentified. This CDR3 spans 14 amino acids. There is no recorded DNA. CDR1 is SGDLS, CDR2 YYNGEE, per germline. These data come from a study of synovial regulatory T cells in juvenile arthritis. Broader study findings: Synovial Teff and blood CPL repertoires partially overlapped with iaTreg TCR repertoires, which were largely patient-private. Inflammation-associated Treg cells in blood had less TCR diversity than the remaining blood Treg cells.

Profiling relied on immunoSEQ multiplex PCR, and the TCRdb table lists in-frame clones only, not all of them. This sample's clone table lists roughly 8,400 clones. The source material was Treg cells from blood. The subset denotes: remaining (HLA-DR-negative) circulating blood Treg cells. The source of this sequence is a donor aged 2-30 years with juvenile idiopathic arthritis. The chain couples TRBV9 to TRBJ2-7; TCRdb calls TRBD1, which cannot be checked without DNA. CDR3 protein: CASSVEPQSYEQYF. Filled out from reference TRBV9 and TRBJ2-7, the complete variable domain reads DSGVTQTPKHLITATGQRVTLRCSPRSGDLSVYWYQQSLDQGLQFLIQYYNGEERAKGNILERFSAQQFPDLHSELNLSSLELGDSALYFCASSVEPQSYEQYFGPGTRLTVT.